This T cell receptor (beta chain) stems from a study of CD8 T cells in Susac syndrome. Germline assignment: CDR1 GTSNPN and CDR2 SVGIG (reference sequence). V gave up 1 base and J gave up 9 bases; unmatched junction bases: 8. This CDR3 is 14 amino acids long. Random hexamers were used to reverse transcribe roughly 0.5 to 1 ug of RNA. Amplification of TCR beta CDR3 used immunoSEQ multiplex PCR across 54 Vbeta and 13 Jbeta. TCRdb independently ran MiXCR on the immunoSEQ multiplex PCR reads; one entry per CDR3 protein. The sample lists over 120,000 distinct CDR3 sequences; 95% were seen once. This chain uses TRBV30 with TRBJ1-5; TRBD1 matches 8 bases. The sample consisted of CD4+ T cells from PBMCs. The clonotype was recovered from a human donor with Susac syndrome. The CDR3 DNA sequence: TGTGCCTGGAGTGGGGGCAGGGGGCCTTTGCCCCAGCATTTT. The encoded protein is CAWSGGRGPLPQHF.